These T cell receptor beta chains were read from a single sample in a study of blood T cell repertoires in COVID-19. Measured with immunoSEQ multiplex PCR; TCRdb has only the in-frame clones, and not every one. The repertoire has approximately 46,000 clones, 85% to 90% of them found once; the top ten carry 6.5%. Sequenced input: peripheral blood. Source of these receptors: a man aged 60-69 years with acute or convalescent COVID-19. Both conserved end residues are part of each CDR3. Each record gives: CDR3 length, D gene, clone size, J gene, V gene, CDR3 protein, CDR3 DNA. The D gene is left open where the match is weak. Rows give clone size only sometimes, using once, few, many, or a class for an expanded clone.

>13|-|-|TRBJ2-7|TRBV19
CASSMVQGYEQYF
TGTGCCAGTAGTATGGTCCAGGGTTACGAGCAGTACTTC
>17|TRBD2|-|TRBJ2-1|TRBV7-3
CASSPHPGLAGANEQFF
TGTGCCAGCAGCCCCCACCCGGGACTAGCGGGAGCTAATGAGCAGTTCTTC
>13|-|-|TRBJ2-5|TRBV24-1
CATAPHGQETQYF
TGTGCCACTGCGCCCCACGGGCAAGAGACCCAGTACTTC
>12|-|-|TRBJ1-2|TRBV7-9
CASSLASLGRTF
TGTGCCAGCAGCTTAGCCAGTCTAGGTCGCACCTTC
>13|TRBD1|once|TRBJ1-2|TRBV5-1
CASSGQGNYGYTF
TGCGCCAGCTCGGGACAGGGGAACTATGGCTACACCTTC
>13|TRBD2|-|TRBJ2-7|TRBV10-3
CAISVGGIYEQYF
TGTGCCATCAGTGTGGGAGGGATCTACGAGCAGTACTTC
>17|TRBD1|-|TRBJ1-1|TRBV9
CASSARDRALRGTEAFF
TGTGCCAGCAGCGCCCGGGACAGAGCCTTGAGGGGCACTGAAGCTTTCTTT
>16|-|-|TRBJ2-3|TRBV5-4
CASSFGQGGVVDTQYF
TGTGCCAGCAGCTTCGGACAGGGAGGGGTCGTAGATACGCAGTATTTT
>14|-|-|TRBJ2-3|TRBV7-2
CASSLRGGADTQYF
TGTGCCAGCAGCTTAAGGGGCGGGGCAGATACGCAGTATTTT
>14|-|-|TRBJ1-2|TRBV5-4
CASTPGIANYGYTF
TGTGCCAGCACCCCAGGGATCGCTAACTATGGCTACACCTTC
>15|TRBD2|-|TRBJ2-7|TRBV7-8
CASSPSRREGYEQYF
TGTGCCAGCAGCCCTAGCCGGCGGGAGGGGTACGAGCAGTACTTC
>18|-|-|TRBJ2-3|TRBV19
CASSIELQSDPSTDTQYF
TGTGCCAGTAGTATTGAATTGCAGTCCGATCCAAGCACAGATACGCAGTATTTT
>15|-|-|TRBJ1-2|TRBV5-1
CASSFIARAGVGYTF
TGCGCCAGCAGCTTCATCGCAAGGGCAGGGGTTGGCTACACCTTC
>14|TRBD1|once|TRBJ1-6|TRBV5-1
CASRQGQDFSPLHF
TGCGCCAGCAGGCAAGGACAGGACTTTTCACCCCTCCACTTT
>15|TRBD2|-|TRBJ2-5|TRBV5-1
CASSFGLAGVETQYF
TGCGCCAGCAGCTTTGGACTAGCGGGAGTAGAGACCCAGTACTTC
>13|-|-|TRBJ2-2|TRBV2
CASRRGLTGELFF
TGTGCCAGCAGGCGGGGACTGACCGGGGAGCTGTTTTTT
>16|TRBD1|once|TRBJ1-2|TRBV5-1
CASSSSVTGNNYGYTF
TGCGCCAGCAGCTCGTCCGTGACAGGGAACAACTATGGCTACACCTTC
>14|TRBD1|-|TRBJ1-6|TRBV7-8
CASSWDRMNSPLHF
TGTGCCAGCAGCTGGGACAGGATGAATTCACCCCTCCACTTT
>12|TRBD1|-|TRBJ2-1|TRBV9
CASSVDRGEQFF
TGTGCCAGCAGCGTAGACAGGGGCGAGCAGTTCTTC
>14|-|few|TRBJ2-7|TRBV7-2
CASSVTGFAYEQYF
TGTGCCAGCAGCGTTACAGGGTTCGCCTACGAGCAGTACTTC
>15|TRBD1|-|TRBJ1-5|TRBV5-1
CASSPGTGSSQPQHF
TGCGCCAGCAGCCCCGGGACAGGGAGTTCTCAGCCCCAGCATTTT
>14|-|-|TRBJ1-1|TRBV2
CASSEGGGVTEAFF
TGTGCCAGCAGTGAGGGGGGAGGGGTCACTGAAGCTTTCTTT
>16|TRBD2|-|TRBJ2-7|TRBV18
CASSPLAGVLGYEQYF
TGTGCCAGCTCACCCCTGGCGGGAGTGCTAGGGTATGAGCAGTACTTC
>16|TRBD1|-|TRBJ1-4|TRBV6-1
CASSEALRGGHEKLFF
TGTGCCAGCAGTGAAGCGCTTCGAGGGGGCCATGAAAAACTGTTTTTT
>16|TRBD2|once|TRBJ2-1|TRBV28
CASRRERMSSYNEQFF
TGTGCCAGCAGGCGGGAGAGGATGAGCTCCTACAATGAGCAGTTCTTC
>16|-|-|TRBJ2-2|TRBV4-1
CASSQDRGKGTGELFF
TGCGCCAGCAGCCAAGATCGCGGGAAAGGCACCGGGGAGCTGTTTTTT